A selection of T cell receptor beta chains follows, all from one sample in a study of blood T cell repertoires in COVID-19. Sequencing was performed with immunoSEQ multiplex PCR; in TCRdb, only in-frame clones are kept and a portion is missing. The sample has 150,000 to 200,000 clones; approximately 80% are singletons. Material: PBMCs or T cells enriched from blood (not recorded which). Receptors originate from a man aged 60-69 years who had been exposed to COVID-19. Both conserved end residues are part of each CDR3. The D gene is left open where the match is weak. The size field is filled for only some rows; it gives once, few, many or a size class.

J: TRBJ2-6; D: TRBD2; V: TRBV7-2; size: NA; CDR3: CASSLRGGSGANVLTF; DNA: TGTGCCAGCAGCTTACGGGGGGGCTCTGGGGCCAACGTCCTGACTTTC
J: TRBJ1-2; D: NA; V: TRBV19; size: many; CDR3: CASSLQTGGNYGYTF; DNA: TGTGCCAGTAGTCTCCAAACGGGAGGGAACTATGGCTACACCTTC
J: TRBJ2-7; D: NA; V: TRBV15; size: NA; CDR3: CATSRDHPGVGVVFYGQYF; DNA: TGTGCCACCAGCAGAGATCATCCGGGTGTGGGAGTTGTTTTCTACGGGCAGTACTTC
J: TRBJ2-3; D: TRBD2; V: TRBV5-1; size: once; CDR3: CASSLAPSGGSTDTQYF; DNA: TGCGCCAGCAGCTTGGCCCCTAGCGGGGGGAGCACAGATACGCAGTATTTT
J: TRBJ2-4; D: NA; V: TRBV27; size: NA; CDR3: CASSPTGTLSKSIQYF; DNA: TGTGCCAGCAGTCCCACCGGGACACTCTCCAAGAGCATTCAGTACTTC
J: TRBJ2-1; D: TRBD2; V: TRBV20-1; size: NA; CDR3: CRATAGNEQFF; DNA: TGCAGAGCCACAGCGGGAAATGAGCAGTTCTTC
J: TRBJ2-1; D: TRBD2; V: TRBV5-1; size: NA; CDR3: CASSFTLAGGMSNEQFF; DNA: TGCGCCAGCAGCTTTACTCTAGCGGGAGGTATGAGCAATGAGCAGTTCTTC
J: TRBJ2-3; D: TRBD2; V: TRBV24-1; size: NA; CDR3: CATSDTGTTIDTQYF; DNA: TGTGCCACCAGTGATACCGGGACTACTATTGATACGCAGTATTTT
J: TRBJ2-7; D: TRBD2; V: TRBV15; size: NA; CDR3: CATSSGLADEGYEQYF; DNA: TGTGCCACCAGCAGTGGACTAGCGGACGAAGGCTACGAGCAGTACTTC
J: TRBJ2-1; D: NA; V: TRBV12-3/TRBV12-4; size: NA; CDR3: CASSSREQFF; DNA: TGTGCCAGCAGTTCACGGGAGCAGTTCTTC